This T cell receptor (beta chain) was observed in a study of cytomegalovirus exposure and HLA in healthy donors (dated by TCRdb to the late 2010s). In terms of the full investigation: An earlier analysis of some 550 of the donors reported 250 to 350 Gb of sequence data and roughly 110 million unique TCR beta sequences from roughly 200 million T cells. The study was designed to test whether signatures of past pathogen exposure could be identified by cataloging public T cell receptors. Because of strong linkage in the cohort, four or five DR-DQ haplotypes were treated as single units for association and clustering. A later analysis re-examined previously published TCR beta repertoires from hundreds of donors and added high-resolution HLA genotyping to investigate patterns of TCR occurrence. In a later genetic analysis, genome-wide SNP genotypes for about three fifths of the 666 donors were used, and that subset was treated as a discovery cohort. Donor age, sex, ethnicity and CMV serostatus were compiled alongside the repertoire data. An earlier analysis of about 600 of the donors used high-throughput TCR beta sequencing to judge whether each TCR beta V gene segment behaved as functional or pseudogenic. An early release that covered more than 550 HLA-typed donors contained approximately 300 gigabases of sequencing data and 75 million to 100 million unique TCR sequences. The study profiled the T cell repertoires of 550 to 700 subjects by immunosequencing and related them to cytomegalovirus serostatus. High-throughput TCR immunosequencing, statistical association of individual TCRs with disease status, and machine learning were combined to predict cytomegalovirus infection status. Across approximately 400 genotyped donors of the cohort, an average of approximately 220,000 unique TCR beta nucleotide sequences per donor were sequenced, and roughly 18% of those sequences were non-productive. Of the roughly 410 genotyped donors, 81% were placed in the genetic ancestry cluster associated with self-reported Caucasian donors. HLA typing covered class I and class II loci at four-digit resolution. All discovery cohort repertoires had been generated on a single sequencing platform. The later analysis used no new phenotypic data to find candidate immune exposures, relying instead on TCR beta sequences and their occurrence across donors. The number of donors typed differed by locus, with about 629-640 for A, B, C, DRB1 and DQB1, around 520 for DQA1, about 610 for DPA1, and roughly 450 for DPB1. A separate validation cohort of over 95 different subjects was used in addition to the roughly 700-subject first cohort.

What the study reported, not specific to this receptor: In a later genetic analysis, fewer N-insertions in productive TCRs were reported among donors in an Asian-associated ancestry cluster than the roughly 700-donor mean. The earlier analysis of 587 of the donors excluded approximately 15 rarely observed V segments, including chromosome 9 orphons, because counts were too low. A total of 150 or so TCR beta chains were listed by the study as associated with cytomegalovirus. The classifier was reported to diagnose cytomegalovirus status with high specificity and sensitivity in both the original cohort and the validation cohort. A further reported finding was that TCR beta sequences accurately predicted the HLA-A and HLA-B alleles for most subjects in the first cohort. Most TCR sequences were observed very rarely across donors, whereas some public TCRs were present in many individuals. A later analysis found that HLA-associated TCR beta chains were more clonally expanded and had lower generation probabilities than equally common non-associated chains. A later analysis reported that several top co-occurrence clusters appeared linked to parvovirus B19, influenza, CMV and Epstein-Barr virus. Only TCR beta chains were sequenced in this cohort, and the absence of alpha or paired-chain data limited detectable features. The authors suggested that the approach could potentially be generalized to other disease states and immunological phenotypes. A group of highly shared sequence variants was considered likely to be a technical artifact of the sequencing pipeline. Assigning TCR associations to individual alleles was difficult when HLA alleles, especially DR and DQ, strongly co-occurred. Broadly in line with IMGT annotations, most TCR beta V segments showed up in productive rearrangements about 87% or about 30% of the time in an earlier analysis of approximately 600 of the donors. In a later analysis, most CMV-associated TCR beta chains were found to appear HLA-restricted, with HLA associations seemingly driven largely by CMV exposure. In a later analysis, some 17,000 TCR beta sequences were associated with specific HLA alleles at a false discovery rate of 0.05. According to a later analysis, TCR association rates differed among HLA loci, with DRB1 alleles showing the most associated TCRs and HLA-C alleles showing the fewest. V-gene and J-gene trimming of TCR beta chains was associated with a missense DCLRE1C variant in a later genetic analysis, and the association was replicated in an independent cohort. For the cohort, immune exposure information was limited to CMV serostatus. Linkage disequilibrium might explain the correlated functional status among segregating V segments, but an unknown experimental factor could not be ruled out. In vitro tests confirmed that a few of the cytomegalovirus-associated TCR beta chains recognize cytomegalovirus antigens. Because HLA typing was unavailable for some donors at each locus, only the typed subset was used in association tests. The presence/absence analyses assumed that sequencing depth was roughly uniform across donors, and that assumption may not be true.

The cohort comprised hundreds of healthy bone marrow donors. At the time of sampling, all cohort members were nominally healthy, though unrecorded immune exposures were likely present. The donor was CMV seronegative and belonged to the group of around 350 seronegative cohort members. A peripheral blood sample was provided by each donor, and peripheral blood mononuclear cells were used for TCR beta sequencing. Genomic DNA extraction from the blood cell samples was performed with the Qiagen DNeasy Blood Extraction Kit. A remark on this clone: Its antigen target is currently unknown.

Library construction relied on the immunoSEQ multiplex PCR assay. For the multiplex PCR, a mixture combining 60 forward primers for TCR Vbeta segments and 13 reverse primers for TCR Jbeta segments was used. Amplification of the CDR3 region of rearranged TCR beta genes was performed with a multiplex PCR assay on genomic DNA. On the Illumina HiSeq System, the amplified TCR beta libraries were sequenced as 87-base-pair reads. In the original analysis: A later analysis tallied roughly 80 million unique TCR beta chains across the 666 repertoires, and approximately 12 million of those chains were shared by two or more donors. Raw reads were error-corrected and collapsed into unique sequences by a nearest-neighbor algorithm in which closely related sequences were merged to remove PCR and sequencing errors. V, D and J gene segments were assigned by aligning CDR3 sequences to IMGT reference sequences. Each retained sequence needed at least a six-nucleotide match to both a V gene segment and a J gene segment. Rearrangements were classified as productive when the CDR3 lacked stop codons and remained in frame with V and J, and all other rearrangements were classified as non-productive. CDR3 was defined by IMGT convention, running from the second conserved V-encoded cysteine to the conserved J-encoded phenylalanine. Sequences without an unambiguous match to a single V gene segment were excluded from the earlier analysis of 500 to 700 of the donors. In an earlier analysis of about 590 of the donors, a V segment was called functional when productive rearrangements were above 56.7%, and segregating when the standard deviation between donors exceeded 5%. A statistical classification framework was built for diagnosing cytomegalovirus status from the catalog of TCR beta chain sequences. A later analysis assigned V and J genes by comparing TCR nucleotide sequences with IMGT/GENE-DB human TR gene sequences. The TCRdist pipeline was used in a later analysis to assign CDR3 sequences and most-parsimonious VDJ recombination scenarios. In a later analysis, each TCR beta chain was defined by its CDR3 amino acid sequence together with its V-gene family, and reads lacking a unique V-gene family were excluded. In a later analysis, 500 to 700 highly shared, low-generation-probability nucleotide sequences were removed to address suspected cross-contamination and a sequencing artifact. A later analysis calculated a clonal expansion index for each public chain from normalized within-repertoire ranks of inferred template counts. In a later analysis, generation probabilities were computed with a VDJ recombination model fitted to out-of-frame rearrangements, and the resulting probabilities were checked against IGoR. In a later analysis, TCR-TCR, TCR-HLA and TCR-CMV co-occurrence was scored with hypergeometric tests, and a repertoire-size bias correction was applied to TCR pairs. False discovery rates were estimated in a later analysis by permuting HLA or CMV assignments 20 times. In a later analysis, co-occurring TCRs were grouped using DBSCAN, and TCRdist sequence similarity was added for clustering within HLA-allele-positive subsets. Co-occurrence clustering excluded repertoires with fewer than 30,000 or more than 120,000 public chains, plus five with anomalous nucleotide sharing. In its TCRdb copy, this immuneACCESS table keeps in-frame sequences only and misses some clones. Where compared with another copy, unresolved V genes explain less than half of these, and the others have no known cause. That table supplies the V and J calls and clone size; D and trimming were determined from the DNA. The sample's clone listing holds about 200,000 clones. The top ten clones comprise about 6.8% of the sample.

The sequence was collected from a young man in good health and CMV-seronegative. The sequenced sample was PBMCs.

The CDR3 reads CASRLGDRERGTQYF. The DNA sequence is given as TGTGCCAGCCGCTTAGGGGACAGGGAGAGGGGGACCCAGTACTTC. In this chain, TRBV6-5 is recombined with TRBJ2-5; the junction holds 9 bases that match TRBD1. Spanning cysteine to phenylalanine, the CDR3 consists of 15 amino acids. The sequence is cut down to CDR3 DNA, 45 bases in frame from base 1. The germline V gene provides CDR1 MNHEY and CDR2 SVGAGI. Here V drops 8 bases and J drops 7 bases, and the junction holds 14 bases not matched to any gene.